The 11 T cell receptor beta chains below all came from one sample that was sequenced in a study of cytomegalovirus exposure and HLA in healthy donors (TCRdb year 2017). Libraries came from the immunoSEQ multiplex PCR assay. TCRdb retrieved this table from immuneACCESS and kept in-frame rearrangements only. Not all clones are present; in checked studies, unresolved V genes account for under half, and no reason is known for the remainder. The sample table records about 120,000 clones; approximately 95% of these occur just once. The top ten clonotypes cover less than 2% of the sample. The sequenced material came from PBMCs. These TCRs come from a man between 18 and 35 years old in good health and CMV-seronegative.

The V gene is TRBV4-2, the J gene TRBJ2-2, with TRBD2 matching over 9 bases. CDR3 length equals 15 residues. J lost 3 bases, V lost 2 bases, and 1 base had no gene match. Germline CDR1 reads LGHNA; CDR2 reads YNFKEQ. The DNA of the CDR3 is TGTGCCAGCAGCCAATTAGCGGGAGACACCGGGGAGCTGTTTTTT. Translated: CASSQLAGDTGELFF.

The V gene is TRBV9, the J gene TRBJ2-1, with 12 nucleotides matching TRBD1. There are 15 residues in the CDR3. Germline CDR1 and CDR2: SGDLS and YYNGEE. J was trimmed by 8 bases and V by 1 base; bases with no gene match: 4. CDR3 loop: CASSVSGTGGYEQFF. The CDR3, as DNA: TGTGCCAGCAGCGTATCCGGGACAGGGGGCTATGAGCAGTTCTTC. Using reference TRBV9 and TRBJ2-1 for the parts outside the CDR3, the full variable domain is DSGVTQTPKHLITATGQRVTLRCSPRSGDLSVYWYQQSLDQGLQFLIQYYNGEERAKGNILERFSAQQFPDLHSELNLSSLELGDSALYFCASSVSGTGGYEQFFGPGTRLTVL.

The rearrangement links TRBV11-2 to TRBJ1-1; unclear D gene. Germline CDR1 reads SGHAT; CDR2 reads FQNNGV. V lost 0 bases and J 6 bases, leaving 8 bases between the germline ends. This CDR3 has 13 amino acids. CDR3 region: CASSLDGPAEAFF. For the CDR3, the DNA is TGTGCCAGCAGCTTAGATGGGCCAGCTGAAGCTTTCTTT.

The chain recombines TRBV28 with TRBJ2-7, with D tentatively TRBD2 (5 bases). The CDR3 loop spans 11 amino acids. Germline CDR1 reads MDHEN; CDR2 reads SYDVKM. With 8 bases removed from V and 3 bases from J, the gap between germline ends came to 8 bases. CDR3 in amino acids: CASRRDYEQYF. The CDR3 DNA is TGTGCCAGCCGACGGGACTACGAGCAGTACTTC.

The chain has TRBV30 and TRBJ1-3, with D unclear. The germline CDR1 and CDR2 sequences are GTSNPN and SVGIG (reference sequence). CDR3 size: 14 residues. V gave up 0 bases and J gave up 2 bases, with 8 bases separating them. CDR3 residues: CAWSVVTAGNTIYF. CDR3 nucleotides: TGTGCCTGGAGTGTAGTCACGGCTGGAAACACCATATATTTT.

J is TRBJ2-7 and V is TRBV7-2; the D is unclear. There are 15 residues in the CDR3. Trimming pared 5 bases from V and 1 base from J, leaving 15 bases between. The V gene's germline CDR1 is SGHTA and CDR2 FQGNSA. The chain's CDR3 is CASSLTPGGSYEQYF. DNA of the CDR3: TGTGCCAGCAGCCTCACCCCGGGTGGATCCTACGAGCAGTACTTC.

V and J are TRBV6-6 and TRBJ2-7, with D possibly being TRBD1 (5 bases). The V gene's germline CDR1 is MNHNY and CDR2 SVGAGI (reference sequence). With 0 bases removed from V and 3 bases from J, the gap between germline ends came to 6 bases. CDR3 length: 13 amino acids. For the CDR3, the DNA is TGTGCCAGCAGTTACTCCAGGGACTACGAGCAGTACTTC. It encodes CASSYSRDYEQYF.

The chain carries TRBV15 and TRBJ2-1, with D uncertain. The CDR3 covers 14 residues. CDR1 and CDR2 from the germline V gene are LNHNV and YYDKDF (reference sequence). V shed 6 bases and J shed 6 bases, with 15 bases lying between them. CDR3 sequence (DNA): TGTGCCACCAGACTAAGAGGCAGACTCAATGAGCAGTTCTTC. Residues: CATRLRGRLNEQFF.

The chain employs TRBV30 and TRBJ1-2; TRBD1 is a possible D gene (5 bases). CDR3 length equals 10 residues. The germline V gene encodes CDR1 GTSNPN and CDR2 SVGIG (reference sequence). The V and J ends lost 8 bases and 4 bases respectively, with 8 bases between them. CDR3 residues: CAAGGYGYTF. The CDR3 region has the DNA TGTGCCGCGGGGGGCTATGGCTACACCTTC.

The chain's CDR3 is CASSISREGFYEQYF. In DNA, the CDR3 is TGTGCCAGTAGTATATCCCGGGAAGGGTTCTACGAGCAGTACTTC. The chain has TRBV19 and TRBJ2-7; TRBD2 might be the D (5 bases). The CDR3 has 15 amino acids. Per germline, CDR1 LNHDA and CDR2 SQIVND (reference sequence). The V end was cut by 2 bases, the J end by 3 bases, with 14 bases between.

The J gene is TRBJ2-1, the V gene TRBV29-1; 11 positions match TRBD2. The V gene's germline CDR1 is SQVTM and CDR2 ANQGSEA. The CDR3 has 16 residues. Germline trimming cut 2 bases from V and 3 bases from J; bases unmatched to any gene: 6. The CDR3 spells CSVEPGLAGHYNEQFF. The CDR3 region has the DNA TGCAGCGTTGAACCCGGACTAGCGGGCCACTACAATGAGCAGTTCTTC.